The 20 T cell receptor beta chains below all came from one sample that was sequenced in a study of siplizumab effects on memory and regulatory T cells. The assay was immunoSEQ multiplex PCR, and TCRdb's table has in-frame clones only and misses some. The table includes tens of thousands of clones, 90% to 95% detected once. Sequencing was performed on CD8+ T cells sorted from blood. The receptors derive from a human donor in good health.

This rearrangement joins TRBV27 to TRBJ2-5; 8 positions agree with TRBD2. After removal of 2 bases from V and 5 bases from J, the junction contained 7 bases not matched to a gene. Germline V gene lookup returns CDR1 MNHEY and CDR2 SMNVEV (reference sequence). The CDR3 loop spans 15 amino acids. The CDR3 coding sequence is TGTGCCAGCAGTTTACAAGCGGGAGTAGCGGAGACCCAGTACTTC. Translating gives CASSLQAGVAETQYF.

By share, this clone counts as medium-sized. The J gene is TRBJ2-1, the V gene TRBV19, with D maybe TRBD2 (5 bases). Germline CDR1 and CDR2: LNHDA and SQIVND (reference sequence). CDR3 length equals 15 residues. The V gene lost 2 bases and the J gene lost 4 bases, with 12 bases spanning the gap. As DNA, the CDR3 is TGTGCCAGTAGTATAATACTAGGGAAATACAATGAGCAGTTCTTC. This encodes CASSIILGKYNEQFF.

The V and J genes are TRBV6-1 and TRBJ2-7, with 7 bases matching TRBD2. CDR1 MNHNS and CDR2 SASEGT come from the germline V gene. There are 14 residues in the CDR3. V shed 3 bases and J 3 bases; nucleotides not matched to a gene: 5. The CDR3 coding sequence is TGTGCCAGCAGTGAGGGCTGGGGGGGCTACGAGCAGTACTTC. Its translation is CASSEGWGGYEQYF.

The chain carries TRBV13 and TRBJ2-7, with D perhaps TRBD2 (7 bases). Germline CDR1 PRHDT, CDR2 FYEKMQ (reference sequence). CDR3 length equals 14 residues. V shed 5 bases and J shed 4 bases, with 15 bases lying between them. The CDR3 loop reads CASSQGGAFYEQYF. CDR3 DNA sequence: TGTGCCAGCAGCCAAGGGGGGGCCTTTTACGAGCAGTACTTC. Supplemented by reference TRBV13 and TRBJ2-7, the full variable domain reads AAGVIQSPRHLIKEKRETATLKCYPIPRHDTVYWYQQGPGQDPQFLISFYEKMQSDKGSIPDRFSAQQFSDYHSELNMSSLELGDSALYFCASSQGGAFYEQYFGPGTRLTVT.

V and J are TRBV29-1 and TRBJ2-3; the match to TRBD2 covers 7 bases. Germline values: CDR1 SQVTM, CDR2 ANQGSEA. The junction had 13 bases not matched to a gene; V was cut back by 3 bases and J by 4 bases. This CDR3 has 16 residues. In nucleotides, the CDR3 is TGCAGCGTTGAGGGGAGGGGCAGGGAGGCCGCAGATACGCAGTATTTT. Residues: CSVEGRGREAADTQYF.

The rearrangement uses TRBV10-2 and TRBJ2-7; D unresolved. V lost 4 bases to trimming and J lost 3 bases, with 13 bases between them. Germline CDR1 WSHSY, CDR2 SAAADI. The length of the CDR3 is 14 residues. DNA for the CDR3: TGCGCCAGCAGTGCTGATACTTGGGGCTACGAGCAGTACTTC. This codes for CASSADTWGYEQYF.

The chain couples TRBV6-4 to TRBJ2-7, with unresolved D. The germline V and J ends were trimmed by 0 bases and 0 bases, with 6 bases remaining between them. The CDR3 runs 14 residues. CDR1 and CDR2 from the germline V gene are MRHNA and SNTAGT. The DNA of the CDR3 is TGTGCCAGCAGTGACTCTGAAGACTCCTACGAGCAGTACTTC. Translation gives CASSDSEDSYEQYF.

The chain links TRBV5-6 to TRBJ2-5, with D perhaps TRBD2 (5 bases). Germline CDR1 is SGHDT and CDR2 is YYEEEE. This CDR3 has 14 residues. V gave up 1 base and J gave up 2 bases, with 9 bases separating them. CDR3 DNA sequence: TGTGCCAGCAGCTTGTTGGGGAGTCAAGAGACCCAGTACTTC. It yields the protein CASSLLGSQETQYF.

This clone was seen only a few times. The chain uses TRBV7-9 and TRBJ2-7, with 9 nucleotides matching TRBD2. The CDR3 is 15 amino acids. J gave up 5 bases and V 2 bases, and 7 bases lay outside the gene matches. From germline, CDR1 is SEHNR and CDR2 FQNEAQ (reference sequence). The CDR3 sequence: CASSLNGGRANEQYF. In DNA form, the CDR3 reads TGTGCCAGCAGCTTAAACGGCGGGAGGGCCAACGAGCAGTACTTC.

This clone appeared once. The chain joins TRBV27 to TRBJ2-7, with a possible D match to TRBD2 (5 bases). The CDR3 sequence is 13 residues long. Germline CDR1 is MNHEY and CDR2 is SMNVEV (reference sequence). The V end was cut by 4 bases, the J end by 5 bases, with 12 bases between. CDR3 in amino acids: CASSYRFGDEQYF. Written as DNA, the CDR3 is TGTGCCAGCAGTTACCGGTTCGGGGACGAGCAGTACTTC.

This clone showed up just once. The chain has TRBV27 and TRBJ2-3, with TRBD2 identical over 14 bases. V lost 2 bases to trimming and J lost 3 bases; unmatched junction nucleotides: 10. The CDR3 covers 19 residues. The V gene's germline CDR1 is MNHEY and CDR2 SMNVEV (reference sequence). For the CDR3, the DNA is TGTGCCAGCAGTTTAATAACGGGACTAGCGGGAGAAGTGACAGATACGCAGTATTTT. It specifies CASSLITGLAGEVTDTQYF.

This rearrangement joins TRBV29-1 to TRBJ1-1, with 10 bases fitting TRBD1. The CDR3 extends over 15 amino acids. The J segment lost 3 bases and the V segment lost 4 bases, leaving 8 bases of the junction unmatched. From germline, CDR1 is SQVTM and CDR2 ANQGSEA. The chain's CDR3 is CSVADFGQGDTEAFF. CDR3 nucleotide sequence: TGCAGCGTTGCTGATTTTGGACAGGGGGACACTGAAGCTTTCTTT.

The chain recombines TRBV5-6 with TRBJ2-7; D perhaps matches TRBD1 (6 bases). This CDR3 has 13 amino acids. V shed 0 bases and J shed 11 bases, with 15 bases lying between them. Germline lookup yields CDR1 SGHDT and CDR2 YYEEEE. The CDR3 here is CASSLGTAGGEYF. The CDR3 region has the DNA TGTGCCAGCAGCTTGGGGACAGCAGGTGGTGAGTACTTC.

The chain recombines TRBV6-1 with TRBJ2-7; 10 positions agree with TRBD1. The CDR3 covers 14 residues. V lost 6 bases to trimming and J lost 9 bases; unmatched junction nucleotides: 11. Germline CDR1 reads MNHNS; CDR2 reads SASEGT. CDR3 region: CASRDRGGSVWQYF. CDR3 nucleotides: TGTGCCAGCAGGGACAGGGGGGGTAGCGTTTGGCAGTACTTC.

This chain links TRBV30 with TRBJ2-7; 10 bases agree with TRBD1. Trimming cost V 2 bases and J 5 bases; bases outside gene matches: 6. The CDR3 loop spans 14 amino acids. Germline V gives CDR1 GTSNPN, CDR2 SVGIG (reference sequence). This CDR3 reads CAWSTGTGAHEQYF. The CDR3 region has the DNA TGTGCCTGGAGTACCGGGACAGGGGCCCACGAGCAGTACTTC.

In its sample, this clone was seen a few times. The gene calls are TRBV7-9 and TRBJ1-1; D gene unclear. The germline CDR1 and CDR2 sequences are SEHNR and FQNEAQ (reference sequence). The CDR3 sequence is 13 residues long. V lost 1 base and J 5 bases, leaving 8 bases between the germline ends. CDR3 loop: CASSLGGFTEAFF. DNA for the CDR3: TGTGCCAGCAGCTTAGGGGGTTTTACTGAAGCTTTCTTT.

The rearrangement joins TRBV29-1 to TRBJ2-3; 9 nucleotides line up with TRBD2. V trimming: 4 bases; J trimming: 2 bases; junction bases outside the gene matches: 4. This CDR3 is 14 amino acids long. Germline CDR1 reads SQVTM; CDR2 reads ANQGSEA. The CDR3 DNA reads as TGCAGCGTTGTAGCGGGAGATGCCACAGATACGCAGTATTTT. This translates into CSVVAGDATDTQYF.

The chain recombines TRBV30 with TRBJ2-1, with D unresolved. Trimming shortened V by 0 bases and J by 7 bases, and 10 bases separated the two germline ends. The CDR3 is 13 residues long. Germline lookup yields CDR1 GTSNPN and CDR2 SVGIG (reference sequence). The CDR3 reads CAWSVFSSNEQFF. CDR3 DNA: TGTGCCTGGAGTGTCTTTAGCAGTAATGAGCAGTTCTTC.

The rearrangement uses TRBV14 and TRBJ2-2; 10 bases align to TRBD1. Germline CDR1 is SGHDN and CDR2 is FVKESK. CDR3 size: 17 residues. V was pared by 0 bases and J by 4 bases, with 5 bases of the junction left unmatched. The CDR3 sequence is CASSQDLGTGVTGELFF. CDR3 DNA sequence: TGTGCCAGCAGCCAAGATCTGGGGACAGGGGTCACCGGGGAGCTGTTTTTT.

The gene calls are TRBV27 and TRBJ2-7; perhaps TRBD2 as D (6 bases). The germline gives CDR1 MNHEY, CDR2 SMNVEV (reference sequence). The ends were cut back, 2 bases at V and 1 base at J, with 6 bases in the middle. The CDR3 is 13 residues long. The CDR3 spells CASSLRESYEQYF. DNA of the CDR3: TGTGCCAGCAGTTTACGGGAGTCCTACGAGCAGTACTTC.